These 8 T cell receptor beta chains originate from one sample sequenced in a study of response to subunit inactivated influenza vaccine. TCRdb analysed the RT-PCR reads with MiXCR anew, one entry per CDR3 protein. Of about 650,000 distinct CDR3 sequences listed, less than 15% are singletons. Sample: PBMCs from blood, taken approximately 15 days before vaccination. The receptor source for this set is a man between 45 and 60 years old who received an inactivated influenza vaccine.

The chain joins TRBV18 to TRBJ1-2, with D unclear. The V gene lost 0 bases and the J gene lost 8 bases, with 10 bases spanning the gap. This CDR3 contains 13 residues. From germline, CDR1 is KGHSH and CDR2 LQKENI. DNA for the CDR3: TGTGCCAGCTCACCACCGCTTTCCGGCGGCTACACCTTC. Its translation: CASSPPLSGGYTF. Based on the CDR3 plus reference TRBV18 and TRBJ1-2, the full variable domain is NAGVMQNPRHLVRRRGQEARLRCSPMKGHSHVYWYRQLPEEGLKFMVYLQKENIIDESGMPKERFSAEFPKEGPSILRIQQVVRGDSAAYFCASSPPLSGGYTFGSGTRLTVV.

This clonotype was recorded at least ten times. The V gene is TRBV5-1, the J gene TRBJ1-1, with 7 bases that match TRBD1. CDR1 is SGHRS, CDR2 YFSETQ, per germline. This CDR3 has 18 residues. After removal of 3 bases from V and 5 bases from J, the junction contained 19 bases not matched to a gene. In DNA form, the CDR3 reads TGCGCCAGCAGCTCGACAGCCCAGGGGGTAGGCGGAGTAACTGAAGCTTTCTTT. Amino acid sequence: CASSSTAQGVGGVTEAFF. The full variable domain, in which reference TRBV5-1 and TRBJ1-1 provide the parts outside the CDR3, is KAGVTQTPRYLIKTRGQQVTLSCSPISGHRSVSWYQQTPGQGLQFLFEYFSETQRNKGNFPGRFSGRQFSNSRSEMNVSTLELGDSALYLCASSSTAQGVGGVTEAFFGQGTRLTVV.

The chain has TRBV2 and TRBJ2-3; 7 positions agree with TRBD2. The CDR3 length is 14 residues. The germline V gene encodes CDR1 SNHLY and CDR2 FYNNEI. V shed 8 bases, J shed 0 bases, and the junction held 5 bases outside the gene matches. DNA for the CDR3: TGTGCCAGCCTAGCGGCCTATAGCACAGATACGCAGTATTTT. This translates into CASLAAYSTDTQYF.

V is TRBV7-3 and J is TRBJ2-5, with 9 bases that match TRBD2. Germline V gene data show CDR1 as SGHTA and CDR2 as FQGTGA. This CDR3 is built from 16 residues. Trimming cost V 5 bases and J 5 bases; bases outside gene matches: 12. The CDR3 DNA is TGTGCCAGCAGCCCGCGGGCTAGCGGGATGCGTGAGACCCAGTACTTC. Encoded protein: CASSPRASGMRETQYF.

Only a few counts were recorded for this clonotype. The V gene is TRBV6-6, the J gene TRBJ2-7; TRBD1 might be the D (5 bases). Germline loops: CDR1 MNHNY, CDR2 SVGAGI (reference sequence). The V and J ends lost 2 bases and 2 bases respectively, with 7 bases between them. The CDR3 spans 13 residues. CDR3 region: CASSYDSTYEQYF. The CDR3 nucleotides are TGTGCCAGCAGTTACGACAGTACCTACGAGCAGTACTTC.

This chain uses TRBV5-1 with TRBJ1-1; the D gene is possibly TRBD1 (6 bases). The CDR3 spans 15 residues. V lost 3 bases and J lost 0, with 12 bases in between. Germline V gives CDR1 SGHRS, CDR2 YFSETQ. The CDR3 sequence: CASSWGRGLNTEAFF. The CDR3 DNA follows: TGCGCCAGCAGCTGGGGGCGGGGGTTGAACACTGAAGCTTTCTTT. Looking up the rest from reference TRBV5-1 and TRBJ1-1 gives the full variable domain: KAGVTQTPRYLIKTRGQQVTLSCSPISGHRSVSWYQQTPGQGLQFLFEYFSETQRNKGNFPGRFSGRQFSNSRSEMNVSTLELGDSALYLCASSWGRGLNTEAFFGQGTRLTVV.

This clonotype was detected many times. The chain has TRBV24-1 and TRBJ2-2, with TRBD1 matching over 7 bases. V lost 4 bases and J lost 3; bases outside the gene matches: 4. CDR3 length: 15 residues. Germline V gene lookup returns CDR1 KGHDR and CDR2 SFDVKD. CDR3 nucleotide sequence: TGTGCCACCAGTGAGTCGGGACAGTACACCGGGGAGCTGTTTTTT. Protein: CATSESGQYTGELFF.

The table lists this clonotype with a few counts. The chain carries TRBV20-1 and TRBJ1-1, with no clear D. Trimming removed 6 bases at V and 1 base at J, with 9 bases between. The CDR3 loop spans 12 amino acids. Germline V CDR1 and CDR2: DFQATT, SNEGSKA (reference sequence). In nucleotides, the CDR3 is TGCAGTGCACGGTTAGGGAACACTGAAGCTTTCTTT. This gives the protein CSARLGNTEAFF.